Listed here are 9 T cell receptor beta chains from one sample, sequenced in a study of technical replicates of blood from a few donors. TCRdb keeps only in-frame clones here, not all; method: immunoSEQ multiplex PCR. The sample has approximately 70,000 clones, approximately 91% seen once. The specimen was PBMCs. The receptor set was obtained from a human donor in good health. Some clones in this sample may be carry-over from other donors' samples.

The V call is TRBV2, the J call TRBJ2-7; D possibly corresponds to TRBD2 (5 bases). The V gene's germline CDR1 is SNHLY and CDR2 FYNNEI. This CDR3 region has 14 residues. Trimming removed 8 bases from V and 7 bases from J, with 21 bases in between. The CDR3 coding sequence is TGTGCCAGCGCACTTATACGGGGTAATAGGGAGCAGTACTTC. It is translated as CASALIRGNREQYF.

The gene calls are TRBV6-1 and TRBJ2-1; TRBD2 aligns across 12 bases. The CDR3 length is 13 residues. V lost 9 bases to trimming and J lost 6 bases; unmatched junction nucleotides: 3. In germline, CDR1 is MNHNS, CDR2 SASEGT. In DNA, the CDR3 is TGTGCCAGTAGGACTAGCGGGGCCAATGAGCAGTTCTTC. Its protein product is CASRTSGANEQFF.

The chain links TRBV10-3 to TRBJ1-4, with 8 bases that match TRBD1. Trimming at V came to 2 bases and at J to 1 base, leaving 9 bases not matched to a gene. This CDR3 is 18 amino acids long. Germline assignment: CDR1 ENHRY and CDR2 SYGVKD. This CDR3 is CAISEPGQGELTNEKLFF. The CDR3 DNA reads as TGTGCCATCAGTGAGCCTGGACAGGGTGAGTTAACTAATGAAAAACTGTTTTTT.

The chain has TRBV5-5 and TRBJ2-7; TRBD1 agrees at 7 bases. Germline V lookup: CDR1 SGHKS, CDR2 YYEKEE (reference sequence). V shed 10 bases and J 1 base; nucleotides not matched to a gene: 14. The CDR3 totals 15 residues. The CDR3 DNA follows: TGTGCCCCCGCTGGGACAGTGAGATGTTCCTACGAGCAGTACTTC. Protein: CAPAGTVRCSYEQYF.

The chain joins TRBV2 to TRBJ2-2; 7 bases are shared with TRBD2. The CDR3 is made up of 15 amino acids. Germline V gene sequence: CDR1 SNHLY, CDR2 FYNNEI. After removal of 7 bases from V and 8 bases from J, the junction contained 13 bases not matched to a gene. CDR3 nucleotides: TGTGCCAGCATCCCTGGGGCGGGAGTAGCTGGGGAGCTGTTTTTT. Translated, it gives CASIPGAGVAGELFF. Complete variable domain (other parts from reference TRBV2 and TRBJ2-2): EPEVTQTPSHQVTQMGQEVILRCVPISNHLYFYWYRQILGQKVEFLVSFYNNEISEKSEIFDDQFSVERPDGSNFTLKIRSTKLEDSAMYFCASIPGAGVAGELFFGEGSRLTVL.

The J gene is TRBJ1-6, the V gene TRBV28; 7 bases match TRBD1. CDR3 length: 14 residues. CDR1 is MDHEN, CDR2 SYDVKM, per germline. With V trimmed by 3 bases and J by 6 bases, 2 bases remained unmatched. The CDR3 region has the DNA TGTGCCAGCAGTTTCGGGACAGTTAATTCACCCCTCCACTTT. It yields the protein CASSFGTVNSPLHF.

CDR3 nucleotide sequence: TGTGCCAGCGGAGGGAGTTATGAGACTTTCTACTTC. Protein: CASGGSYETFYF. V usage is TRBV18 and J usage is TRBJ2-5; D may be TRBD2 (6 bases). The germline V and J ends were trimmed by 8 bases and 14 bases, with 21 bases remaining between them. Germline CDR1 reads KGHSH; CDR2 reads LQKENI. CDR3 length equals 12 residues.

The chain carries TRBV25-1 and TRBJ1-2, with D possibly matching TRBD1 (6 bases). Trimming removed 0 bases at V and 4 bases at J, with 15 bases between. Germline CDR1 MGHDK, CDR2 SYGVNS. The length of the CDR3 is 16 residues. The CDR3 loop reads CASSEYRRQGSYGYTF. The CDR3 coding sequence is TGTGCCAGCAGTGAATATAGGCGGCAGGGGAGCTATGGCTACACCTTC.

The rearrangement uses TRBV19 and TRBJ1-6; D might be TRBD1 (6 bases). The CDR3 runs 15 residues. From germline, CDR1 is LNHDA and CDR2 SQIVND (reference sequence). V was trimmed by 5 bases and J by 5 bases, leaving 13 bases between them. The CDR3 DNA reads as TGTGCCAGTAGTTTCCTAGGACAGAATAATTCACCCCTCCACTTT. Protein product: CASSFLGQNNSPLHF.